These T cell receptor beta chains were read from a single sample in a study of low-dose radiotherapy and immunotherapy resistance in tumors. TCRdb reanalysed the reads using MiXCR and keeps one entry per CDR3 protein. There are roughly 100,000 distinct CDR3 sequences in the sample; 20% to 25% occur only once, and 9.5% to 15% lies in the top ten. The sample here was PBMCs, taken after low-dose radiotherapy plus immunotherapy. The receptor source for this set is a female donor with ovarian cancer. Each CDR3 is given with its conserved first and last residue. Each record gives: clone size, D gene, CDR3 length, V gene, J gene, CDR3 protein, CDR3 DNA. The D gene is left open where the match is weak. Size tells how often a clone was seen (once, few, many) or the class of an expanded clone, and some rows leave it out.

clone_size: many; d_call: NA; cdr3_length: 18; v_call: TRBV7-5; j_call: TRBJ2-5; cdr3_aa: CISVPEAMAARRFETQYF; cdr3_nt: NA
clone_size: many; d_call: NA; cdr3_length: 15; v_call: TRBV7-2; j_call: TRBJ1-6; cdr3_aa: CASSLASDPNSPLHF; cdr3_nt: TGTGCCAGCAGCTTAGCGTCGGATCCGAATTCACCCCTCCACTTT
clone_size: NA; d_call: TRBD1; cdr3_length: 16; v_call: TRBV12-3/TRBV12-4; j_call: TRBJ1-5; cdr3_aa: CASTLGTGAVYQPQHF; cdr3_nt: TGTGCCAGCACCCTCGGAACAGGGGCTGTCTATCAGCCCCAGCATTTT
clone_size: many; d_call: NA; cdr3_length: 14; v_call: TRBV2; j_call: TRBJ1-2; cdr3_aa: CASSERPTNYGYTF; cdr3_nt: TGTGCCAGCAGTGAAAGGCCCACTAACTATGGCTACACCTTC
clone_size: many; d_call: TRBD1; cdr3_length: 16; v_call: TRBV10-3; j_call: TRBJ2-2; cdr3_aa: CAISETRDRNTGELFF; cdr3_nt: TGTGCCATCAGTGAGACCCGGGACAGGAACACCGGGGAGCTGTTTTTT
clone_size: many; d_call: TRBD2; cdr3_length: 15; v_call: TRBV28; j_call: TRBJ2-1; cdr3_aa: CASSPPGGPYNEQFF; cdr3_nt: TGTGCCAGCAGTCCTCCGGGGGGACCCTACAATGAGCAGTTCTTC
clone_size: NA; d_call: NA; cdr3_length: 14; v_call: TRBV5-1; j_call: TRBJ2-3; cdr3_aa: CASSFRQGTDTQYF; cdr3_nt: TGCGCCAGCAGCTTCCGGCAGGGTACAGATACGCAGTATTTT
clone_size: few; d_call: TRBD2; cdr3_length: 15; v_call: TRBV12-3/TRBV12-4; j_call: TRBJ2-1; cdr3_aa: CASSFQLAGYNEQFF; cdr3_nt: TGTGCCAGCAGTTTCCAGCTAGCGGGGTACAATGAGCAGTTCTTC
clone_size: many; d_call: NA; cdr3_length: 13; v_call: TRBV29-1; j_call: TRBJ1-1; cdr3_aa: CSVPANGNTEAFF; cdr3_nt: TGCAGCGTGCCCGCGAACGGGAACACTGAAGCTTTCTTT
clone_size: many; d_call: TRBD1; cdr3_length: 14; v_call: TRBV5-5; j_call: TRBJ2-5; cdr3_aa: CASSLWGQQETQYF; cdr3_nt: TGTGCCAGCAGCTTGTGGGGACAGCAAGAGACCCAGTACTTC
clone_size: many; d_call: NA; cdr3_length: 15; v_call: TRBV19; j_call: TRBJ2-7; cdr3_aa: CASSIPGSSGNEQYF; cdr3_nt: TGTGCCAGTAGTATCCCGGGTAGCTCGGGGAACGAGCAGTACTTC
clone_size: many; d_call: NA; cdr3_length: 18; v_call: TRBV4-2; j_call: TRBJ2-6; cdr3_aa: CASSQGVRSSAGANVLTF; cdr3_nt: TGTGCCAGCAGCCAAGGGGTTCGGTCGTCGGCTGGGGCCAACGTCCTGACTTTC
clone_size: NA; d_call: TRBD2; cdr3_length: 16; v_call: TRBV30; j_call: TRBJ2-1; cdr3_aa: CAWSVRLAASYNEQFF; cdr3_nt: TGTGCCTGGAGTGTACGTCTAGCGGCCTCCTACAATGAGCAGTTCTTC
clone_size: many; d_call: TRBD1; cdr3_length: 16; v_call: TRBV14; j_call: TRBJ2-6; cdr3_aa: CASSRDRVPGANVLTF; cdr3_nt: TGTGCCAGCAGCCGGGACAGGGTACCTGGGGCCAACGTCCTGACTTTC
clone_size: many; d_call: NA; cdr3_length: 17; v_call: TRBV7-9; j_call: TRBJ2-6; cdr3_aa: CASRYRAKDSGANVLTF; cdr3_nt: TGTGCCAGCAGATACAGGGCCAAGGACTCTGGGGCCAACGTCCTGACTTTC
clone_size: many; d_call: NA; cdr3_length: 14; v_call: TRBV21-1; j_call: TRBJ2-7; cdr3_aa: CASSRDRGQYEQYF; cdr3_nt: TGTGCCAGCAGTCGGGACAGGGGGCAATACGAGCAGTACTTC
clone_size: many; d_call: TRBD1; cdr3_length: 14; v_call: TRBV7-9; j_call: TRBJ1-1; cdr3_aa: CASSLSQGGTEAFF; cdr3_nt: TGTGCCAGCAGCTTAAGTCAGGGGGGCACTGAAGCTTTCTTT
clone_size: many; d_call: NA; cdr3_length: 17; v_call: TRBV2; j_call: TRBJ2-4; cdr3_aa: CASSEAQGTLAKNIQYF; cdr3_nt: TGTGCCAGCAGTGAAGCGCAAGGGACACTGGCCAAAAACATTCAGTACTTC
clone_size: many; d_call: NA; cdr3_length: 15; v_call: TRBV19; j_call: TRBJ1-6; cdr3_aa: CASSTASAGRSPLHF; cdr3_nt: TGTGCCAGTAGTACCGCTTCTGCTGGGAGATCACCCCTCCACTTT
clone_size: many; d_call: TRBD2; cdr3_length: 15; v_call: TRBV3-1; j_call: TRBJ2-1; cdr3_aa: CASSQTSGGFNEQFF; cdr3_nt: TGTGCCAGCAGCCAAACTAGCGGGGGATTCAATGAGCAGTTCTTC
clone_size: many; d_call: NA; cdr3_length: 14; v_call: TRBV7-9; j_call: TRBJ1-1; cdr3_aa: CASSPGRVYTEAFF; cdr3_nt: TGTGCCAGCAGCCCCGGTAGGGTTTACACTGAAGCTTTCTTT
clone_size: many; d_call: TRBD2; cdr3_length: 15; v_call: TRBV12-3/TRBV12-4; j_call: TRBJ2-1; cdr3_aa: CASSSLASGGREQFF; cdr3_nt: TGTGCCAGCAGTTCTTTGGCTAGCGGTGGGAGGGAGCAGTTCTTC
clone_size: many; d_call: NA; cdr3_length: 13; v_call: TRBV7-9; j_call: TRBJ2-3; cdr3_aa: CASSFLETDTQYF; cdr3_nt: TGTGCCAGCAGCTTCCTAGAAACAGATACGCAGTATTTT
clone_size: few; d_call: NA; cdr3_length: 13; v_call: TRBV5-8; j_call: TRBJ1-2; cdr3_aa: CASSLPGTNGYTF; cdr3_nt: TGTGCCAGCAGCTTACCCGGGACCAATGGCTACACCTTC
clone_size: NA; d_call: NA; cdr3_length: 13; v_call: TRBV20-1; j_call: TRBJ2-5; cdr3_aa: CSAITGIQETQYF; cdr3_nt: TGCAGTGCAATTACAGGGATCCAAGAGACCCAGTACTTC
clone_size: many; d_call: NA; cdr3_length: 15; v_call: TRBV3-1; j_call: TRBJ2-7; cdr3_aa: CASSPPRGSSYEQYF; cdr3_nt: TGTGCCAGCAGCCCCCCACGGGGGTCCTCCTACGAGCAGTACTTC
clone_size: few; d_call: NA; cdr3_length: 16; v_call: TRBV30; j_call: TRBJ1-2; cdr3_aa: CAWSVPPKDSVYGYTF; cdr3_nt: TGTGCCTGGAGTGTACCACCTAAGGACAGCGTCTATGGCTACACCTTC
clone_size: NA; d_call: NA; cdr3_length: 14; v_call: TRBV5-4; j_call: TRBJ1-2; cdr3_aa: CASSPWTPYRGYTF; cdr3_nt: TGTGCCAGCAGCCCGTGGACTCCTTACCGGGGCTACACCTTC
clone_size: NA; d_call: TRBD1; cdr3_length: 15; v_call: TRBV5-1; j_call: TRBJ2-7; cdr3_aa: CASSWPGQGTYEQYF; cdr3_nt: TGCGCCAGCAGCTGGCCGGGACAGGGAACCTACGAGCAGTACTTC
clone_size: many; d_call: NA; cdr3_length: 12; v_call: TRBV6-6; j_call: TRBJ1-2; cdr3_aa: CASSTGSDGYTF; cdr3_nt: TGTGCCAGCTCAACAGGGAGCGATGGCTACACCTTC
clone_size: NA; d_call: TRBD1; cdr3_length: 14; v_call: TRBV28; j_call: TRBJ1-5; cdr3_aa: CASSLTGAIQPQHF; cdr3_nt: TGTGCCAGCAGTCTTACAGGGGCGATTCAGCCCCAGCATTTT
clone_size: many; d_call: TRBD1; cdr3_length: 15; v_call: TRBV6-6; j_call: TRBJ1-2; cdr3_aa: CASRSTGAVGYGYTF; cdr3_nt: TGTGCCAGCAGATCTACAGGGGCAGTGGGTTATGGCTACACCTTC
clone_size: NA; d_call: TRBD2; cdr3_length: 15; v_call: TRBV7-2; j_call: TRBJ2-7; cdr3_aa: CASSQLAGGFYEQYF; cdr3_nt: TGTGCCAGCAGCCAACTAGCGGGGGGTTTCTACGAGCAGTACTTC
clone_size: many; d_call: NA; cdr3_length: 14; v_call: TRBV4-3; j_call: TRBJ2-2; cdr3_aa: CASSQVLNTGELFF; cdr3_nt: TGCGCCAGCAGCCAAGTACTTAACACCGGGGAGCTGTTTTTT
clone_size: many; d_call: NA; cdr3_length: 15; v_call: TRBV28; j_call: TRBJ2-4; cdr3_aa: CASRTGALGKNIQYF; cdr3_nt: TGTGCCAGCAGGACCGGGGCCCTGGGCAAAAACATTCAGTACTTC
clone_size: many; d_call: NA; cdr3_length: 14; v_call: TRBV7-2; j_call: TRBJ1-5; cdr3_aa: CASSLSQVNQPQHF; cdr3_nt: TGTGCCAGCAGCTTATCACAGGTCAATCAGCCCCAGCATTTT
clone_size: many; d_call: TRBD1; cdr3_length: 13; v_call: TRBV29-1; j_call: TRBJ2-7; cdr3_aa: CSVDDRGASEQYF; cdr3_nt: TGCAGCGTTGACGACAGGGGAGCATCCGAGCAGTACTTC
clone_size: many; d_call: NA; cdr3_length: 15; v_call: TRBV10-3; j_call: TRBJ2-2; cdr3_aa: CAISQDRTNTGELFF; cdr3_nt: TGTGCCATCAGTCAAGACAGGACGAACACCGGGGAGCTGTTTTTT
clone_size: many; d_call: TRBD2; cdr3_length: 15; v_call: TRBV7-2; j_call: TRBJ2-1; cdr3_aa: CASSRLAGEGNEQFF; cdr3_nt: TGTGCCAGCAGCCGTCTAGCGGGAGAAGGTAATGAGCAGTTCTTC
clone_size: many; d_call: NA; cdr3_length: 14; v_call: TRBV5-1; j_call: TRBJ1-4; cdr3_aa: CASGVDGLREKLFF; cdr3_nt: TGCGCCAGCGGCGTGGACGGCCTGCGGGAAAAACTGTTTTTT
clone_size: few; d_call: NA; cdr3_length: 15; v_call: TRBV5-1; j_call: TRBJ1-6; cdr3_aa: CASSLRGDWDSPLHF; cdr3_nt: TGCGCCAGCAGCTTGCGGGGAGACTGGGATTCACCCCTCCACTTT